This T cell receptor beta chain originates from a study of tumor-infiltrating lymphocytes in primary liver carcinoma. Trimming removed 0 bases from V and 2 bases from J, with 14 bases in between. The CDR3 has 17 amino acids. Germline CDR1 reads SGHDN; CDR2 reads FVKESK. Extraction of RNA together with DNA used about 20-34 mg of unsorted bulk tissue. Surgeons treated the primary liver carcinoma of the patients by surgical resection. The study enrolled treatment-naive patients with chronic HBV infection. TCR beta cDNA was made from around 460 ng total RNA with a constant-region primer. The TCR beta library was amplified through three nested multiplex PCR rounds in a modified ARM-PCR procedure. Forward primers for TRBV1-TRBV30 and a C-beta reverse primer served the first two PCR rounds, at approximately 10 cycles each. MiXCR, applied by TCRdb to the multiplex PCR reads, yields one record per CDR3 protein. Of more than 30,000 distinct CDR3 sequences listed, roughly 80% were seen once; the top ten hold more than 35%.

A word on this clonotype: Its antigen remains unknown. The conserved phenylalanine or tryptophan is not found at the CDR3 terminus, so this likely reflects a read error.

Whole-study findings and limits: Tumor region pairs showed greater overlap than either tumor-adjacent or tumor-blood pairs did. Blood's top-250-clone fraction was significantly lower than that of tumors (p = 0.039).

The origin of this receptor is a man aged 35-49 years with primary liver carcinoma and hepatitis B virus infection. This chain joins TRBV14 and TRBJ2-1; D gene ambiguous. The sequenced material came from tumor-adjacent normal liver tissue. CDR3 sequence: CASSQDALCAPYNEQFI. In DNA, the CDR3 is TGTGCCAGCAGCCAAGATGCCCTTTGTGCCCCCTACAATGAGCAGTTCATC.